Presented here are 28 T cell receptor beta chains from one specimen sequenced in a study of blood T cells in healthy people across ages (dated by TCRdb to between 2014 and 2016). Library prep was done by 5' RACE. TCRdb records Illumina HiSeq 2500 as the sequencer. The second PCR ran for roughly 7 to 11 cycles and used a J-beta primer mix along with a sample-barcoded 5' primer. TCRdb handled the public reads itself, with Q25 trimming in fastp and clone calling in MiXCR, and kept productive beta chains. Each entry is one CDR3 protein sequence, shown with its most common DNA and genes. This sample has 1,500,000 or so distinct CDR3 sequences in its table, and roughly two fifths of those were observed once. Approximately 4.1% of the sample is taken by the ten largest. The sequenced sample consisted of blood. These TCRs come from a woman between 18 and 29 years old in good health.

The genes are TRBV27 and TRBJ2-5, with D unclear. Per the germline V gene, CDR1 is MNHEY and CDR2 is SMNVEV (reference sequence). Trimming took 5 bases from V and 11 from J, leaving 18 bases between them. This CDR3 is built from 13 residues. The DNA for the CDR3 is TGTGCCAGCAGTCCCTACAAGGCTGGCAAGCAGTACTTC. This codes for CASSPYKAGKQYF.

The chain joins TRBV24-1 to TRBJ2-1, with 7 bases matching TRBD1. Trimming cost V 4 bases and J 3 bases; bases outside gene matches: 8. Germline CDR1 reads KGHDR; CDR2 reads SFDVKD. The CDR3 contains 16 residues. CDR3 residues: CATSDPGTAVYNEQFF. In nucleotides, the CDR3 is TGTGCCACCAGTGACCCCGGGACAGCCGTCTACAATGAGCAGTTCTTC.

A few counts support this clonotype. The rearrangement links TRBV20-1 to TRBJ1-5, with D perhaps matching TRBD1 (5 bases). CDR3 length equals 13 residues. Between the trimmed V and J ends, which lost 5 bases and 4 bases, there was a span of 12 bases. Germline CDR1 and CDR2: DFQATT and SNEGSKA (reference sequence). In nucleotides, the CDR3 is TGCAGTGCTGGGGGGGAAATAAATCAGCCCCAGCATTTT. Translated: CSAGGEINQPQHF.

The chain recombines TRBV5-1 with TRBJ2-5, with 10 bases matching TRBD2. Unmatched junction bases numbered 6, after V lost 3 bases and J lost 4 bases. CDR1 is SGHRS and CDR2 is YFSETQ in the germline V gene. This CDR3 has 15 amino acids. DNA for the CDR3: TGCGCCAGCAGCTCAAAGCGGGGGGGCAGAGAGACCCAGTACTTC. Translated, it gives CASSSKRGGRETQYF.

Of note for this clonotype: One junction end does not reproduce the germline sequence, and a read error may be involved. CDR3 protein: CASSTGLAGYDQYF. The CDR3, as DNA: TGTGCCAGCAGCACAGGACTAGCAGGATACGATCAGTACTTC. The chain combines TRBV12-3 or TRBV12-4 with TRBJ2-7; 8 nucleotides match TRBD2. This CDR3 contains 14 residues.

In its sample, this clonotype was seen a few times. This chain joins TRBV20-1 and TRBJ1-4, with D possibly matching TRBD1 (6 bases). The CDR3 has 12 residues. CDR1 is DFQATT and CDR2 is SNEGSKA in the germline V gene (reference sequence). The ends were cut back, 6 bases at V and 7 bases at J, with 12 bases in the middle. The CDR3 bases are TGCAGTGCCGAAAGGGGGAGTGAAAAACTGTTTTTT. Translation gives CSAERGSEKLFF.

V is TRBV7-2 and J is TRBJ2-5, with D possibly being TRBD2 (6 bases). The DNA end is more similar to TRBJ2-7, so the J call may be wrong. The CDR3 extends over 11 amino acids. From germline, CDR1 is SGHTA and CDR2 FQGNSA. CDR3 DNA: TGTGCCGGCGGGGCAGTCTACGAGCAGTACTTC. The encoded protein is CAGGAVYEQYF.

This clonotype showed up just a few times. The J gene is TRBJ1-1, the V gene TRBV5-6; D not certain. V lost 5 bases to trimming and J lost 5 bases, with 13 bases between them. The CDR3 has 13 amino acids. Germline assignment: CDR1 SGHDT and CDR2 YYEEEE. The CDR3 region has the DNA TGTGCCAGCAGGGACTGGTCTGGAACTGAAGCTTTCTTT. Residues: CASRDWSGTEAFF.

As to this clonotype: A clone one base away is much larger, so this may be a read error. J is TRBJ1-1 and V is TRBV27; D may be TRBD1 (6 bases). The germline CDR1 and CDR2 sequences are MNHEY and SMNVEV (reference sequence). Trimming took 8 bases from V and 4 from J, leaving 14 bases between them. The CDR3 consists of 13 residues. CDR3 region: CASGRGQFTEAFF. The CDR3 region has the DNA TGTGCCAGCGGGAGAGGACAGTTCACTGAAGCTTTCTTT.

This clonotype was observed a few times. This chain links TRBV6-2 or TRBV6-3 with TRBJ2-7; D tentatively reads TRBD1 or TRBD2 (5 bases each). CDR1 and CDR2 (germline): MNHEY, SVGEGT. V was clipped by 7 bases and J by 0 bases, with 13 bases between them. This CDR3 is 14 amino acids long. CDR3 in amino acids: CASTRDASSYEQYF. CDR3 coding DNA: TGTGCCAGCACCCGGGACGCTAGCTCCTACGAGCAGTACTTC.

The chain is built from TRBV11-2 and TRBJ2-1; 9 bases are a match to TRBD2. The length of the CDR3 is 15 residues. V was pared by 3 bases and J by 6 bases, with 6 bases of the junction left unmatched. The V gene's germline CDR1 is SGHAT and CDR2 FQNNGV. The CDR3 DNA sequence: TGTGCCAGCAGCTTGCATAGCGGGAGCCGCAATGAGCAGTTCTTC. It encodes CASSLHSGSRNEQFF.

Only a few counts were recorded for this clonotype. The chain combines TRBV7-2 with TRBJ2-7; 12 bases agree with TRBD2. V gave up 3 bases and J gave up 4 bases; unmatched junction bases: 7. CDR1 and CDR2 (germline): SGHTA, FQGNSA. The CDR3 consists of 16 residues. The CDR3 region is CASSFLAGGARYEQYF. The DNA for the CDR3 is TGTGCCAGCAGCTTCCTAGCGGGAGGGGCACGGTACGAGCAGTACTTC.

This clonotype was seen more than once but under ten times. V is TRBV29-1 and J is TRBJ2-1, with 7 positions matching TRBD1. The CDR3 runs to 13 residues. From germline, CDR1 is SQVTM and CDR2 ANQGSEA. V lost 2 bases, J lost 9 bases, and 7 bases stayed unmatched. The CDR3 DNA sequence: TGCAGCGTTGAACAGGGGGTTTTCGGTGAGCAGTTCTTC. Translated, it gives CSVEQGVFGEQFF.

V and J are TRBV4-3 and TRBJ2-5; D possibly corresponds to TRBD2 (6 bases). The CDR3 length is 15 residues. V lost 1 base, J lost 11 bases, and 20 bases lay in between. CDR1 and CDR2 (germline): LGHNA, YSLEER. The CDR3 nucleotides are TGCGCCAGCAGCCAAGGCACCGGGGGAAACAATGAGCAGTACTTC. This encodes CASSQGTGGNNEQYF.

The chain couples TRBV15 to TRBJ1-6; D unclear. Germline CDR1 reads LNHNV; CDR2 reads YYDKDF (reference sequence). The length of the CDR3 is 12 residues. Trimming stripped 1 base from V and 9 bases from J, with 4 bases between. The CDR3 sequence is CATSRVGSPLHF. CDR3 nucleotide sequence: TGTGCCACCAGCAGAGTCGGTTCACCCCTCCACTTT.

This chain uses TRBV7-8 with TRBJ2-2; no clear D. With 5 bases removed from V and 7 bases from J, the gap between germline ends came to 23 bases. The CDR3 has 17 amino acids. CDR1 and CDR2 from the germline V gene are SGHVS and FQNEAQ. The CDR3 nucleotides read TGTGCCAGCAGCCTTTTCCGGGCCAGCCGAGGTGGCGGGGAGCTGTTTTTT. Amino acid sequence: CASSLFRASRGGGELFF.

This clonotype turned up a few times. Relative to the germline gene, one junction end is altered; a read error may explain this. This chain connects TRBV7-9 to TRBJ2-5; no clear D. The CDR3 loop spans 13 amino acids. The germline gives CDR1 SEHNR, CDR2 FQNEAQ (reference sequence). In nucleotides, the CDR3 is TGTGCCAGCAGGACCGGAGACCATGAGACCCAGTACTTC. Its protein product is CASRTGDHETQYF.

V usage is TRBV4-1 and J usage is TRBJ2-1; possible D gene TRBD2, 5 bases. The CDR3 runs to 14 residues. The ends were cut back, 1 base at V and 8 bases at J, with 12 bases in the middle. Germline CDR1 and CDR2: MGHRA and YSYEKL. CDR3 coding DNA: TGCGCCAGCAGCCAAGCGGTCGCTAGCCATGAGCAGTTCTTC. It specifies CASSQAVASHEQFF.

CDR3 in amino acids: CASSYKRRQGLGDTEAFF. CDR3 sequence (DNA): TGTGCCAGCAGTTATAAGCGTAGACAGGGGCTGGGGGACACTGAAGCTTTCTTT. This sequence joins TRBV12-3 or TRBV12-4 and TRBJ1-1; 8 bases map to TRBD1. The junction had 16 bases not matched to a gene; V was cut back by 4 bases and J by 3 bases. The CDR3 has 18 amino acids.

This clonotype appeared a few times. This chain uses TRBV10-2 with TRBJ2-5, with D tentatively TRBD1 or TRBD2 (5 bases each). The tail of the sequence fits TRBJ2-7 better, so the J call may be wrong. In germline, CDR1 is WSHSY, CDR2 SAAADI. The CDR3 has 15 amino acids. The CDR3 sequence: CASSSPGPTTHEQYF. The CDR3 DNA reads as TGCGCCAGCAGTTCCCCGGGGCCGACAACCCACGAGCAGTACTTC.

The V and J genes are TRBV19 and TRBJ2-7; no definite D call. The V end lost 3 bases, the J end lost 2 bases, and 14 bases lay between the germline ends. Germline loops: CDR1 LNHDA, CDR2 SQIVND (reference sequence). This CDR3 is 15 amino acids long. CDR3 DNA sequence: TGTGCCAGTAGTATTTCGGTCGGACGGACCTACGAGCAGTACTTC. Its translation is CASSISVGRTYEQYF. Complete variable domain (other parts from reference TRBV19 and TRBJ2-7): DGGITQSPKYLFRKEGQNVTLSCEQNLNHDAMYWYRQDPGQGLRLIYYSQIVNDFQKGDIAEGYSVSREKKESFPLTVTSAQKNPTAFYLCASSISVGRTYEQYFGPGTRLTVT.

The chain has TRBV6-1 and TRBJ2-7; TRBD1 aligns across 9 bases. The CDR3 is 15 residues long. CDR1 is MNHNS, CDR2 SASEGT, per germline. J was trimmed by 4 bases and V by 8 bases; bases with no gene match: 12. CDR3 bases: TGTGCCAGCCAGTCTTCCGGGACAGGGACATACGAGCAGTACTTC. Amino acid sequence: CASQSSGTGTYEQYF.

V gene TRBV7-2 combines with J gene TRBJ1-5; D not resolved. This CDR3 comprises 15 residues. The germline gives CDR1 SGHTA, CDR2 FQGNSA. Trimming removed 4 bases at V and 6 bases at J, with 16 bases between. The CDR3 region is CASSWAPFIGQPQHF. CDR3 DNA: TGTGCCAGCAGCTGGGCCCCATTCATTGGTCAGCCCCAGCATTTT.

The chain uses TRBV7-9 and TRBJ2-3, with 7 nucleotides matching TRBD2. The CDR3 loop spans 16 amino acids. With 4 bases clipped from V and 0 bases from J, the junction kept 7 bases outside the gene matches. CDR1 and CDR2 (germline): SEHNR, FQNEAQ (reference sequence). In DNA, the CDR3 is TGTGCCAGCAGCTCCTTCCTAGCGGCTAGCACAGATACGCAGTATTTT. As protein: CASSSFLAASTDTQYF.

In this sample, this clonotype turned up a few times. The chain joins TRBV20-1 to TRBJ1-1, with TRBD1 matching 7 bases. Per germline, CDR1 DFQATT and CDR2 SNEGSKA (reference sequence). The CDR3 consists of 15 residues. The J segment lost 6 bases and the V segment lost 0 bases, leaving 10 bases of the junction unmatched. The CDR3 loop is CSARDRQGFLAEAFF. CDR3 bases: TGCAGTGCTAGAGATCGACAGGGCTTCTTGGCTGAAGCTTTCTTT.

The CDR3 here is CASSGHSYYEQYF. The DNA for the CDR3 is TGTGCCAGCAGTGGCCACAGTTACTACGAGCAGTACTTC. The chain recombines TRBV2 with TRBJ2-7; the D is unclear. The V gene lost 4 bases and the J gene lost 3 bases, with 10 bases spanning the gap. There are 13 residues in the CDR3. Germline assignment: CDR1 SNHLY and CDR2 FYNNEI.

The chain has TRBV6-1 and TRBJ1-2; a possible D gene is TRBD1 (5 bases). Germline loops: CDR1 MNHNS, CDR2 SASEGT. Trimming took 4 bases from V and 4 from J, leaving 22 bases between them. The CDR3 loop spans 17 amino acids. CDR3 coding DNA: TGTGCCAGCAGTGGGGGCCTCGATGAGAGGGAAGGCTATGGCTACACCTTC. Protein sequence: CASSGGLDEREGYGYTF.

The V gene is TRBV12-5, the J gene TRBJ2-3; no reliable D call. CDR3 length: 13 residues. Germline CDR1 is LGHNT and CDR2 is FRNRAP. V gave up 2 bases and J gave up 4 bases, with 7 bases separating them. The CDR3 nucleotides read TGTGCTAGTGGTTTGTCAGGAGCAGATACGCAGTATTTT. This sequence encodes CASGLSGADTQYF.